What follows describes a single TCR beta chain. The antigen remains undetermined. TCRdb re-derived calls from the 5' RACE reads in MiXCR, one entry per CDR3 protein. The data contain about 840,000 distinct CDR3 sequences, 12% of them singletons. The source of the sample is a study of CD8 T cells in ankylosing spondylitis. The study's findings and limits: Within ankylosing spondylitis blood, a TCR beta motif made up of several highly homologous variants appeared to be characteristic.

Between the trimmed V and J ends, which lost 2 bases and 2 bases, there was a span of 14 bases. Germline V gene data show CDR1 as SGHTA and CDR2 as FQGTGA. The CDR3 is made up of 16 amino acids. The chain has TRBV7-3 and TRBJ2-3; TRBD2 might be the D (7 bases). What was sequenced was blood, either unsorted or a sorted T cell fraction (not recorded which). The clonotype originates from a male donor with ankylosing spondylitis. CDR3 in DNA: TGTGCCAGCAGCTTACTAGGGGAGGGGGTCACAGATACGCAGTATTTT. It specifies CASSLLGEGVTDTQYF.